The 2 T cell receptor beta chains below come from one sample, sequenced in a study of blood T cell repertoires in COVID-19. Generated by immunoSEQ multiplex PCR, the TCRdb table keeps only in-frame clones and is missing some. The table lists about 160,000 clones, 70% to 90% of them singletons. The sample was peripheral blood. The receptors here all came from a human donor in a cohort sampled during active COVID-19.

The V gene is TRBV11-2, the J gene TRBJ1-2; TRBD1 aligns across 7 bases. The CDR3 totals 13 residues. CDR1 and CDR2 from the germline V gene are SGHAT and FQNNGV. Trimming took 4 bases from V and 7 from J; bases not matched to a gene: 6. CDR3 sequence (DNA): TGTGCCAGCAGCTCCGACAGGGCCGGTGGCTACACCTTC. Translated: CASSSDRAGGYTF.

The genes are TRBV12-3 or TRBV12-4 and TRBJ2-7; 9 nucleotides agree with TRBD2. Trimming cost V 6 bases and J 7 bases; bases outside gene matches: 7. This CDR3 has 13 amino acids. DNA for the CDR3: TGTGCCAGCAGCCGCCGGCTAGCGGGGGAGCAGTACTTC. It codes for CASSRRLAGEQYF.